This TCR beta chain was captured by sequencing in a study of T-cell reconstitution after alpha-beta-depleted transplantation in children. The CDR3 extends over 11 amino acids. V was cut by 5 bases and J by 7 bases, with 6 bases left in between. Germline values: CDR1 LGHDT, CDR2 YNNKEL (reference sequence). This clonotype was picked up many times. As it was prepared, the TCRbeta library received unique molecular identifiers. One entry per CDR3 protein, called by TCRdb with MiXCR from the PCR reads. Here the sample spans roughly 220,000 distinct CDR3 sequences, 9% to 10% being singletons. The V gene is TRBV3-1, the J gene TRBJ2-1, with no clear D. This material consisted of PBMCs from the stem cell graft donor, taken from the stem cell graft. This receptor was obtained from a human donor who donated a stem cell graft to a child with SCID. DNA for the CDR3: TGTGCCAGCAGCTGGCGGAATGAGCAGTTCTTC. Protein sequence: CASSWRNEQFF.